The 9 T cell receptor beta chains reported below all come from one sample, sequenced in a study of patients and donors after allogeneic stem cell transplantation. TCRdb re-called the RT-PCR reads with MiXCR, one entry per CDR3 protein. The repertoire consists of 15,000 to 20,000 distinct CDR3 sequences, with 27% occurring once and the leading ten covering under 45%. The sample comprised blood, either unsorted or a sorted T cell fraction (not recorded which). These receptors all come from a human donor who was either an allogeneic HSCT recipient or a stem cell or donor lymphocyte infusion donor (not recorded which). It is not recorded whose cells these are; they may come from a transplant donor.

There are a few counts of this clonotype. CDR3 coding DNA: TGTGCCAGCAGCTTAGGTTCGGGGGGTCAGCCCCAGCATTTT. It specifies CASSLGSGGQPQHF. This chain uses TRBV7-9 with TRBJ1-5; a possible D gene is TRBD1 (5 bases). The V end lost 1 base, the J end lost 6 bases, and 10 bases lay between the germline ends. Germline V CDR1 and CDR2: SEHNR, FQNEAQ (reference sequence). This CDR3 has 14 residues.

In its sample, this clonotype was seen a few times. The CDR3 region is CASSWGRGEGYTF. The CDR3 coding sequence is TGTGCCAGCAGCTGGGGAAGGGGTGAGGGCTACACCTTC. V usage is TRBV5-6 and J usage is TRBJ1-2; TRBD1 might be the D (5 bases). CDR1 SGHDT and CDR2 YYEEEE come from the germline V gene. The germline V and J ends were trimmed by 3 bases and 8 bases, with 14 bases remaining between them. CDR3 length: 13 residues. Based on the CDR3 plus reference TRBV5-6 and TRBJ1-2, the full variable domain is DAGVTQSPTHLIKTRGQQVTLRCSPKSGHDTVSWYQQALGQGPQFIFQYYEEEERQRGNFPDRFSGHQFPNYSSELNVNALLLGDSALYLCASSWGRGEGYTFGSGTRLTVV.

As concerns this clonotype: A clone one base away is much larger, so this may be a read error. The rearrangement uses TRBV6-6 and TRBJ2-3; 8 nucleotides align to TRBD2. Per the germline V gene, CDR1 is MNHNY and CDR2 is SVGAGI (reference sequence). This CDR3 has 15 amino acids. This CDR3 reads CTSSISGVWSDTQYF. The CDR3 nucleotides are TGTACCAGCAGTATTAGCGGGGTCTGGTCAGATACGCAGTATTTT.

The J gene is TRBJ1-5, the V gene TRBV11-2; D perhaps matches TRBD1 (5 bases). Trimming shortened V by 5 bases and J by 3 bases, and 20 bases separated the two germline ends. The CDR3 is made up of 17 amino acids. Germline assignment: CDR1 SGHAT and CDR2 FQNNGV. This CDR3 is CASSHGRGKENNQPQHF. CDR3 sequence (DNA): TGTGCCAGCAGCCATGGGCGGGGGAAGGAGAACAATCAGCCCCAGCATTTT.

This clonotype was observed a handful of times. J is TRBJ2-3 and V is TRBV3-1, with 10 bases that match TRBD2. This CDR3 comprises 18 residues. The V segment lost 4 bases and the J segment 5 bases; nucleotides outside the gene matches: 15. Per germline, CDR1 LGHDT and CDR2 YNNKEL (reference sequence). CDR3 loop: CASSPAGWLAGDLDTQYF. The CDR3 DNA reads TGTGCCAGCAGCCCGGCTGGTTGGCTAGCGGGGGATTTAGATACGCAGTATTTT.

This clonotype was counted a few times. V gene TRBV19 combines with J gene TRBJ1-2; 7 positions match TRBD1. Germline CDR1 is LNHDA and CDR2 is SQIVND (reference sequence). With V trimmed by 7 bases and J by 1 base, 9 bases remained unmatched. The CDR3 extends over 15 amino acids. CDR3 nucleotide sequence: TGTGCCAGTACATCTCCGGGACAGATTAACTATGGCTACACCTTC. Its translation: CASTSPGQINYGYTF.

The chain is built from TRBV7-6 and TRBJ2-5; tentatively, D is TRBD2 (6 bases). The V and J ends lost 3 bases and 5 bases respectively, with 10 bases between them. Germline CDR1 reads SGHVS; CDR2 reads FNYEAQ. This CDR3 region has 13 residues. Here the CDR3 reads CASSFAGRETQYF. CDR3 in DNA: TGTGCCAGCAGCTTCGCAGGGAGGGAGACCCAGTACTTC.

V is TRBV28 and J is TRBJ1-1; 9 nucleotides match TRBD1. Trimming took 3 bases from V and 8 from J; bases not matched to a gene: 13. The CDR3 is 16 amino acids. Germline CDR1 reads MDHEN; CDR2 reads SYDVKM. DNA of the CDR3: TGTGCCAGCAGTTTCCCACAGGGGGCAATGGGTGTAGAAGCTTTCTTT. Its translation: CASSFPQGAMGVEAFF.

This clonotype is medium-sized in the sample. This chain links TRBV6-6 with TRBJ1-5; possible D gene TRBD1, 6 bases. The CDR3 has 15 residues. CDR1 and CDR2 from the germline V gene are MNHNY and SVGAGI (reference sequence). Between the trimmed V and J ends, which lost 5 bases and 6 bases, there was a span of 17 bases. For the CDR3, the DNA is TGTGCCAGCAGTCACCAATTGGGGGGGCCTCAGCCCCAGCATTTT. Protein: CASSHQLGGPQPQHF.